The entry below gives a single T cell receptor (beta chain) sequence along with its context. In germline, CDR1 is SGDLS, CDR2 YYNGEE. This CDR3 has 16 amino acids. The data belong to a study of monozygotic twins with inflammatory bowel disease. TCRdb re-analyzed the 5' RACE reads; it lists each CDR3 protein once, without DNA. The sample features some 440,000 distinct CDR3 sequences, with about 2.6% in its top ten. Sequenced: blood. This receptor was taken from a human donor with ulcerative colitis or Crohn's disease, or a healthy co-twin of an affected twin (not recorded which). The gene calls are TRBV9 and TRBJ2-2; TCRdb's D call of TRBD2 is untestable without DNA. The CDR3 sequence: CASSVWGGPNTGELFF.